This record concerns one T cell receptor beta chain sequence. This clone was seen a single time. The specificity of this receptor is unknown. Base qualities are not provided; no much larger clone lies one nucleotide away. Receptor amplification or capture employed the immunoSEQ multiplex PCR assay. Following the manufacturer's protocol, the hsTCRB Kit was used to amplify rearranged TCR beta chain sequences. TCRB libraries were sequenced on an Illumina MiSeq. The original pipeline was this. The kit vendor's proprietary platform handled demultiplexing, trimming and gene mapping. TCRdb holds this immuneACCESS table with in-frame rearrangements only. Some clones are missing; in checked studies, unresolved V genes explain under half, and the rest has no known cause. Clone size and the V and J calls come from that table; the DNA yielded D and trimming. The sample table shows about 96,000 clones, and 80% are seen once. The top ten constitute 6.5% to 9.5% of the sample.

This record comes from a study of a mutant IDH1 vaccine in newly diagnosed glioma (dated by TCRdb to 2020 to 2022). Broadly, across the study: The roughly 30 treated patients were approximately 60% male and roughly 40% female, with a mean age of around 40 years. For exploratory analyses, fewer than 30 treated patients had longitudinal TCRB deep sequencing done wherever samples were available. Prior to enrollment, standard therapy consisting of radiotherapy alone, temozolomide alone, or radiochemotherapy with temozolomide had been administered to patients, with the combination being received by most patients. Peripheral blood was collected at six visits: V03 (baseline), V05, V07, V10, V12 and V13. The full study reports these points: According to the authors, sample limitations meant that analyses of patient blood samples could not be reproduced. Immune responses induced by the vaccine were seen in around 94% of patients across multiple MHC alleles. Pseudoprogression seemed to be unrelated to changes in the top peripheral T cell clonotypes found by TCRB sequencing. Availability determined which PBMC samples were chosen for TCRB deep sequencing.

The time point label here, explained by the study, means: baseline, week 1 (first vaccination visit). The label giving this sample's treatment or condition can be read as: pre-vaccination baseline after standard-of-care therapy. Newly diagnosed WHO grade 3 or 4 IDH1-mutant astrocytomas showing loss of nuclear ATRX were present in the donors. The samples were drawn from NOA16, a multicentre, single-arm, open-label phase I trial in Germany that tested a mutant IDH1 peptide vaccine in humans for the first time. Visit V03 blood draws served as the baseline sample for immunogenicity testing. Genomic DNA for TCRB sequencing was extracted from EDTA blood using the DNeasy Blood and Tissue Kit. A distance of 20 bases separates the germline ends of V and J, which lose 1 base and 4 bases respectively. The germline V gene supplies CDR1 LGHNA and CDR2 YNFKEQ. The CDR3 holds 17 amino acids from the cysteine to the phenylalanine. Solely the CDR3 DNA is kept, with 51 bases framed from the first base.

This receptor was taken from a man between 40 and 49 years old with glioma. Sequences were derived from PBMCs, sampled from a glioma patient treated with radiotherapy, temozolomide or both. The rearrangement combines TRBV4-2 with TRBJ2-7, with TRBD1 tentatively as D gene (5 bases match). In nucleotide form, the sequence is TGTGCCAGCAGCCAAGTAGGGGTAGCCCACTCCGATTACGAGCAGTACTTC. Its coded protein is CASSQVGVAHSDYEQYF.